The 5 T cell receptor beta chains below come from one sample, sequenced in a study of shared clonotypes between healthy human individuals. Sequencing used immunoSEQ multiplex PCR; TCRdb keeps in-frame clones, though not all of them. The repertoire holds about half a million clones, with roughly 85% as singletons. The source material was PBMCs. Receptors originate from a woman in her forties in good health. Some clones in this sample may be carry-over from other donors' samples.

V gene TRBV7-2 combines with J gene TRBJ1-5; 11 bases align to TRBD1. The trim removed 5 bases at V and 5 bases at J, leaving 5 bases unmatched. Per germline, CDR1 SGHTA and CDR2 FQGNSA. The CDR3 totals 15 residues. CDR3 DNA sequence: TGTGCCAGCAGCAAGGGACAGGGGGGATATCAGCCCCAGCATTTT. Amino acids: CASSKGQGGYQPQHF.

This clone was found once. This sequence joins TRBV7-7 and TRBJ2-3, with 7 bases aligning to TRBD2. CDR1 and CDR2 from the germline V gene are SSHAT and FNYEAQ (reference sequence). The CDR3 has 15 residues. J gave up 1 base and V 1 base, and 2 bases lay outside the gene matches. The CDR3: CASSLETSGTDTQYF. CDR3 DNA: TGTGCCAGCAGCTTAGAAACTAGCGGCACAGATACGCAGTATTTT. Supplemented by reference TRBV7-7 and TRBJ2-3, the full variable domain reads GAGVSQSPRYKVTKRGQDVTLRCDPISSHATLYWYQQALGQGPEFLTYFNYEAQPDKSGLPSDRFSAERPEGSISTLTIQRTEQRDSAMYRCASSLETSGTDTQYFGPGTRLTVL.

The V call is TRBV19, the J call TRBJ2-7, with a tentative D call TRBD1 (6 bases). Germline V gene lookup returns CDR1 LNHDA and CDR2 SQIVND (reference sequence). The CDR3 covers 13 residues. V shed 0 bases and J shed 5 bases, with 8 bases lying between them. In nucleotides, the CDR3 is TGTGCCAGTAGTATAGACAGGGGCGACGAGCAGTACTTC. Translation gives CASSIDRGDEQYF.

V gene TRBV27 combines with J gene TRBJ2-1, with a tentative D call TRBD1 (6 bases). This CDR3 comprises 11 residues. Germline V CDR1 and CDR2: MNHEY, SMNVEV (reference sequence). Trimming took 3 bases from V and 9 from J, leaving 6 bases between them. The CDR3, as DNA: TGTGCCAGCAGTTTCAGGGGTGAGCAGTTCTTC. Protein product: CASSFRGEQFF.

The rearrangement links TRBV5-6 to TRBJ2-5; 9 nucleotides line up with TRBD1. Trimming cost V 4 bases and J 4 bases; bases outside gene matches: 5. There are 14 residues in the CDR3. Per the germline V gene, CDR1 is SGHDT and CDR2 is YYEEEE. CDR3 loop: CASSPWDRVETQYF. In nucleotides, the CDR3 is TGTGCCAGCAGCCCCTGGGACAGGGTAGAGACCCAGTACTTC. Complete variable domain (other parts from reference TRBV5-6 and TRBJ2-5): DAGVTQSPTHLIKTRGQQVTLRCSPKSGHDTVSWYQQALGQGPQFIFQYYEEEERQRGNFPDRFSGHQFPNYSSELNVNALLLGDSALYLCASSPWDRVETQYFGPGTRLLVL.